A selection of T cell receptor beta chains follows, all from one sample in a study of cytotoxic CD8 clonotypes in ibrutinib-treated CLL. The method was immunoSEQ multiplex PCR; TCRdb's version includes in-frame clones alone and lacks a portion of them. The top ten hold around 4.5% of the sample, which has 160,000 or so clones, under 85% seen once. The sample in question was PBMCs, obtained after 24 months of ibrutinib treatment. The receptors come from a human donor with chronic lymphocytic leukemia. Both conserved end residues are part of each CDR3.

j_gene | v_gene | CDR3aa
TRBJ2-5 | TRBV5-1 | CASSLGLAEQETQYF
TRBJ2-5 | TRBV5-8 | CASSFRDREETQYF
TRBJ1-1 | TRBV9 | CASSKGGQPIRGTEAFF
TRBJ2-6 | TRBV30 | CAWGRAAGANVLTF
TRBJ2-7 | TRBV13 | CASSLRHSYEQYF
TRBJ1-4 | TRBV7-9 | CASSSSGTAKTTNEKLFF
TRBJ2-5 | TRBV11-2 | CASSRFGLGKETQYF
TRBJ1-5 | TRBV19 | CASSIDRWVRGTGDNQPQHF
TRBJ1-1 | TRBV6-6 | CASRFQNTEAFF
TRBJ1-5 | TRBV10-3 | CATLGGDRGQPQHF
TRBJ1-4 | TRBV5-1 | CASRGPTGATNEKLFF
TRBJ2-7 | TRBV19 | CASSICFRTGYDEQYF
TRBJ1-2 | TRBV5-1 | CASSPRTGRDYGYTF
TRBJ2-7 | TRBV27 | CASSLSRGPYEQYF
TRBJ2-7 | TRBV11-2 | CASSLVLEEQYF
TRBJ2-5 | TRBV5-5 | CASSLTTTVQETQYF